The present T cell receptor (beta chain) was sequenced within a study of blood T cells in healthy people across ages. Overall study: For every two T cells, template switching captured about one barcoded beta molecule.

This clonotype was recorded a few times. The authors ran a second PCR of about 6 to 11 cycles using a sample-barcoded 5' primer and a J-beta primer mix. Template switching added a 12-random-nucleotide identifier to every cDNA molecule. Using its own MiXCR run on the 5' RACE reads, TCRdb lists one record per CDR3 protein. The profile shows 1.8 million or so distinct CDR3 sequences, approximately 39% of them singletons. Germline trimming cut 3 bases from V and 3 bases from J; bases unmatched to any gene: 4. CDR1 SGDLS and CDR2 YYNGEE come from the germline V gene. This CDR3 comprises 15 residues. The sequencing input was blood. This chain connects TRBV9 to TRBJ2-1; 9 bases align to TRBD1. This clonotype was sampled from a human donor in good health. CDR3 sequence: CASSARTGVYNEQFF. The CDR3 nucleotides are TGTGCCAGCAGCGCTAGGACAGGGGTCTACAATGAGCAGTTCTTC.